These 25 T cell receptor beta chains came from one sample sequenced in a study of beta chain features in type 1 diabetes. Expressed TCRB transcripts were sequenced because the entire RNA isolate underwent reverse transcription. TCRdb's copy holds only in-frame clones and misses some; the assay was immunoSEQ multiplex PCR. The sample yields approximately 260,000 clones, about a fifth seen once. Whole-study results and caveats: All four CD4+ subsets of Type 1 diabetes patients contained TCRB CDR3s that were moderately but significantly shorter.

These receptors have no known antigen. Sequencing was carried out using naive CD4+ T cells from blood. The receptors were gathered from a woman aged 40-49 years with type 1 diabetes.

For this clone: Germline and junction disagree at one end, which may indicate a read error. The J gene is TRBJ2-1, the V gene TRBV5-1; TRBD2 matches at 8 bases. The length of the CDR3 is 12 residues. The germline V gene has CDR1 SGHRS and CDR2 YFSETQ. The CDR3 DNA is TGCGCCAGCAGCTTGGTGGGGAGCGGGGGCCTCTTC. Protein: CASSLVGSGGLF.

The rearrangement uses TRBV30 and TRBJ2-7; 9 bases match TRBD1. The CDR3 has 14 residues. V shed 2 bases, J shed 4 bases, and the junction held 6 bases outside the gene matches. Germline assignment: CDR1 GTSNPN and CDR2 SVGIG (reference sequence). The CDR3 DNA reads as TGTGCCTGGAGTAGGACAGGGGCGCGGTACGAGCAGTACTTC. Its translation is CAWSRTGARYEQYF.

V and J are TRBV5-1 and TRBJ2-7; 9 nucleotides align to TRBD2. This CDR3 is 16 amino acids long. The germline V gene has CDR1 SGHRS and CDR2 YFSETQ. With 0 bases clipped from V and 5 bases from J, the junction kept 9 bases outside the gene matches. In nucleotides, the CDR3 is TGCGCCAGCAGCTTGGTCTCGGCGGGAGGGATCGACGAGCAGTACTTC. It codes for CASSLVSAGGIDEQYF.

Only a few counts were recorded for this clone. The J gene is TRBJ1-1, the V gene TRBV29-1; perhaps TRBD1 as D (6 bases). The CDR3 is 13 amino acids. The germline CDR1 and CDR2 sequences are SQVTM and ANQGSEA. V was clipped by 6 bases and J by 1 base, with 12 bases between them. The CDR3 loop is CSVATGGNTEAFF. CDR3 sequence (DNA): TGCAGCGTAGCGACAGGCGGGAACACTGAAGCTTTCTTT. Full variable domain (rest looked up from reference TRBV29-1 and TRBJ1-1): SAVISQKPSRDICQRGTSLTIQCQVDSQVTMMFWYRQQPGQSLTLIATANQGSEATYESGFVIDKFPISRPNLTFSTLTVSNMSPEDSSIYLCSVATGGNTEAFFGQGTRLTVV.

This clone was counted a few times. At one end, the junction sequence differs from germline, possibly due to a read error. The V call is TRBV19, the J call TRBJ2-6; 9 bases map to TRBD1. The V gene's germline CDR1 is LNHDA and CDR2 SQIVND (reference sequence). The CDR3 is made up of 18 amino acids. CDR3 nucleotide sequence: TGTGCCAGTAGTGTCATGACAGGGGGAAATTCTGGCGCCAACGTCCTGACTTTC. It translates to CASSVMTGGNSGANVLTF.

Only a few counts were recorded for this clone. The chain carries TRBV9 and TRBJ2-5, with D perhaps TRBD1 (5 bases). The CDR3 runs to 17 residues. The germline V gene has CDR1 SGDLS and CDR2 YYNGEE. V gave up 2 bases and J gave up 1 base, with 18 bases separating them. CDR3 residues: CASSVTTNLGAQETQYF. In DNA, the CDR3 is TGTGCCAGCAGCGTCACAACCAATTTAGGGGCCCAAGAGACCCAGTACTTC. Based on the CDR3 plus reference TRBV9 and TRBJ2-5, the full variable domain is DSGVTQTPKHLITATGQRVTLRCSPRSGDLSVYWYQQSLDQGLQFLIQYYNGEERAKGNILERFSAQQFPDLHSELNLSSLELGDSALYFCASSVTTNLGAQETQYFGPGTRLLVL.

This clone appeared a few times. The chain carries TRBV7-3 and TRBJ2-2, with D possibly TRBD1 on 5 matching bases. V shed 5 bases and J shed 4 bases, with 20 bases lying between them. CDR1 SGHTA and CDR2 FQGTGA come from the germline V gene. This CDR3 comprises 17 residues. CDR3 nucleotide sequence: TGTGCCAGCAGCAAACGGACGGCCGAAGGGGTCACCGGGGAGCTGTTTTTT. Translated, it gives CASSKRTAEGVTGELFF. Drawing the rest from reference TRBV7-3 and TRBJ2-2, the complete variable domain is GAGVSQTPSNKVTEKGKYVELRCDPISGHTALYWYRQSLGQGPEFLIYFQGTGAADDSGLPNDRFFAVRPEGSVSTLKIQRTERGDSAVYLCASSKRTAEGVTGELFFGEGSRLTVL.

This clone has just a few counts. In DNA form, the CDR3 reads TGCGCCAGCAGCCCCCCGGACAGACCAGCTTTCTTT. Its translation: CASSPPDRPAFF. The chain uses TRBV5-1 and TRBJ1-1, with D possibly matching TRBD1 (6 bases). Germline V gene data show CDR1 as SGHRS and CDR2 as YFSETQ. CDR3 length: 12 residues. Trimming pared 4 bases from V and 10 bases from J, leaving 14 bases between.

This clone showed up just a few times. J is TRBJ2-1 and V is TRBV30, with TRBD1 matching over 9 bases. Germline V CDR1 and CDR2: GTSNPN, SVGIG (reference sequence). The CDR3 sequence is 16 residues long. V lost 2 bases, J lost 6 bases, and 11 bases stayed unmatched. The CDR3 is CAWSTWGGQGSNEQFF. In DNA, the CDR3 is TGTGCCTGGAGTACGTGGGGGGGACAGGGCAGCAATGAGCAGTTCTTC.

V gene TRBV5-6 combines with J gene TRBJ1-5; 8 bases align to TRBD1. Germline V gives CDR1 SGHDT, CDR2 YYEEEE. V shed 1 base and J 1 base; nucleotides not matched to a gene: 4. This CDR3 is built from 16 residues. The CDR3 DNA follows: TGTGCCAGCAGCTTGACGACAGGGGACAGCAATCAGCCCCAGCATTTT. Protein product: CASSLTTGDSNQPQHF.

This clone was recorded a few times. The chain carries TRBV4-1 and TRBJ1-5; D unresolved. CDR3 length equals 16 residues. Germline loops: CDR1 MGHRA, CDR2 YSYEKL. V shed 4 bases and J shed 0 bases, with 13 bases lying between them. Here the CDR3 DNA reads TGCGCCAGCAGCCCTCAGGAGGCGTATAGCAATCAGCCCCAGCATTTT. Protein sequence: CASSPQEAYSNQPQHF.

This clone was counted between two and nine times. The gene calls are TRBV9 and TRBJ2-4; 7 positions match TRBD2. This CDR3 is built from 15 residues. Germline-derived CDR1 and CDR2 are SGDLS and YYNGEE. The junction had 11 bases not matched to a gene; V was cut back by 4 bases and J by 7 bases. The CDR3 loop is CASSPLGGTPNIQYF. DNA for the CDR3: TGTGCCAGCAGCCCCCTGGGGGGGACGCCGAACATTCAGTACTTC. Using reference TRBV9 and TRBJ2-4 for the parts outside the CDR3, the full variable domain is DSGVTQTPKHLITATGQRVTLRCSPRSGDLSVYWYQQSLDQGLQFLIQYYNGEERAKGNILERFSAQQFPDLHSELNLSSLELGDSALYFCASSPLGGTPNIQYFGAGTRLSVL.

This clone turned up a few times. The chain is built from TRBV7-2 and TRBJ1-6; 9 bases are a match to TRBD1. Germline loops: CDR1 SGHTA, CDR2 FQGNSA. V lost 5 bases and J lost 6; bases outside the gene matches: 5. This CDR3 is built from 15 residues. The CDR3 is CASSEPGQGNSPLHF. CDR3 in DNA: TGTGCCAGCAGCGAACCGGGACAGGGTAATTCACCCCTCCACTTT. The entire variable domain, with the rest obtained from reference TRBV7-2 and TRBJ1-6, is as follows: GAGVSQSPSNKVTEKGKDVELRCDPISGHTALYWYRQSLGQGLEFLIYFQGNSAPDKSGLPSDRFSAERTGGSVSTLTIQRTQQEDSAVYLCASSEPGQGNSPLHFGNGTRLTVT.

The chain joins TRBV9 to TRBJ2-7; no clear D. Germline CDR1 reads SGDLS; CDR2 reads YYNGEE. Trimming left V 4 bases short and J 1 base short, with 12 bases between. The CDR3 has 14 amino acids. CDR3 in amino acids: CASSRGPLSYEQYF. DNA for the CDR3: TGTGCCAGCAGCCGTGGGCCGTTATCCTACGAGCAGTACTTC.

This rearrangement joins TRBV7-2 to TRBJ1-2, with TRBD1 as a possible D gene (5 bases). This CDR3 spans 13 amino acids. Deletions cut 5 bases from V and 5 bases from J, with 12 bases between. CDR1 and CDR2 (germline): SGHTA, FQGNSA. CDR3 bases: TGTGCCAGCAGCCCACAGGAACGGTATGGCTACACCTTC. Residues: CASSPQERYGYTF.

The rearrangement links TRBV4-1 to TRBJ1-3, with TRBD1 as a possible D gene (6 bases). The CDR3 is made up of 15 amino acids. The V gene's germline CDR1 is MGHRA and CDR2 YSYEKL. Trimming removed 5 bases from V and 0 bases from J, with 11 bases in between. DNA of the CDR3: TGCGCCAGCAGCTGGGACACCAGCTCTGGAAACACCATATATTTT. This gives the protein CASSWDTSSGNTIYF.

This clone was observed a few times. The gene calls are TRBV29-1 and TRBJ2-1; perhaps TRBD2 as D (5 bases). Per the germline V gene, CDR1 is SQVTM and CDR2 is ANQGSEA. The CDR3 has 14 amino acids. Trimming pared 3 bases from V and 2 bases from J, leaving 11 bases between. This CDR3 reads CSVDSAETYNEQFF. The CDR3 DNA reads as TGCAGCGTTGATTCAGCGGAGACCTACAATGAGCAGTTCTTC.

This clone was seen a handful of times. This chain joins TRBV30 and TRBJ2-1; 7 bases are a match to TRBD1. The CDR3 has 11 amino acids. V trimming: 7 bases; J trimming: 10 bases; junction bases outside the gene matches: 7. Germline values: CDR1 GTSNPN, CDR2 SVGIG (reference sequence). CDR3 in DNA: TGTGCCTTTACAACAGGGGTCGAGCAGTTCTTC. Its protein is CAFTTGVEQFF.

This clone was observed a few times. V and J are TRBV29-1 and TRBJ2-5, with unresolved D. CDR1 is SQVTM and CDR2 is ANQGSEA in the germline V gene. CDR3 length: 13 amino acids. V dropped 4 bases and J dropped 1 base, with 10 bases sitting between them. The CDR3 DNA is TGCAGCGTTGTAGTTAACAGCCAAGAGACCCAGTACTTC. Protein: CSVVVNSQETQYF.

V gene TRBV9 combines with J gene TRBJ2-1; D might be TRBD1 (6 bases). This CDR3 has 15 residues. Germline CDR1 reads SGDLS; CDR2 reads YYNGEE. Trimming removed 4 bases from V and 3 bases from J, with 14 bases in between. CDR3 sequence reads: CASSPARGNYNEQFF. CDR3 DNA: TGTGCCAGCAGCCCCGCCAGGGGCAACTACAATGAGCAGTTCTTC.

The rearrangement uses TRBV14 and TRBJ2-7; 8 bases match TRBD1. The CDR3 runs to 13 residues. CDR1 SGHDN and CDR2 FVKESK come from the germline V gene. V lost 5 bases, J lost 3 bases, and 3 bases stayed unmatched. In nucleotides, the CDR3 is TGTGCCAGCAGCAGGACAGGGAACTACGAGCAGTACTTC. Translating it yields CASSRTGNYEQYF.

This clone was counted only a few times. This chain links TRBV29-1 with TRBJ2-7; TRBD2 matches 9 bases. Germline CDR1 and CDR2: SQVTM and ANQGSEA. Trimming removed 0 bases from V and 2 bases from J; junction bases left unmatched: 11. This CDR3 contains 17 residues. The CDR3 spells CSVEDVAGAPRAYEQYF. The DNA for the CDR3 is TGCAGCGTTGAAGATGTAGCGGGGGCCCCAAGGGCCTACGAGCAGTACTTC.

The chain uses TRBV28 and TRBJ1-6; no firm D call. V was pared by 4 bases and J by 7 bases, with 8 bases between. The CDR3 totals 13 residues. Germline CDR1 MDHEN, CDR2 SYDVKM. The CDR3 region has the DNA TGTGCCAGCAGTTCGCACAGCAATTCACCCCTCCACTTT. Translated, it gives CASSSHSNSPLHF.

This clone was seen only a few times. The chain joins TRBV28 to TRBJ2-1; weak D call: TRBD1 (5 bases). Trimming removed 2 bases from V and 15 bases from J, with 11 bases in between. Germline CDR1 MDHEN, CDR2 SYDVKM. The CDR3 runs to 11 residues. The CDR3 region has the DNA TGTGCCAGCAGTTTAGAGGTAGGGGCGTTCTTC. Its protein is CASSLEVGAFF. The variable domain in full, with the rest retrieved from reference TRBV28 and TRBJ2-1, is DVKVTQSSRYLVKRTGEKVFLECVQDMDHENMFWYRQDPGLGLRLIYFSYDVKMKEKGDIPEGYSVSREKKERFSLILESASTNQTSMYLCASSLEVGAFFGPGTRLTVL.

This clone was observed a handful of times. V usage is TRBV7-2 and J usage is TRBJ2-1, with 9 bases identical to TRBD2. The V gene end was trimmed by 6 bases and the J gene end by 10 bases; junction bases not matched to a gene: 13. The CDR3 contains 15 residues. Germline CDR1 SGHTA, CDR2 FQGNSA. The CDR3 sequence: CASRPIWGTSKEQFF. In DNA form, the CDR3 reads TGTGCCAGCAGGCCCATATGGGGGACTAGCAAAGAGCAGTTCTTC.